Listed below are T cell receptor beta chains from one sample, sequenced in a study of T cell responses to AZD1222 COVID-19 vaccine. The table came from immunoSEQ multiplex PCR; TCRdb's copy has only in-frame clones and leaves some out. This table has about 110,000 clones, about 91% appearing once. Sequencing was performed on peripheral blood, taken on day 0 of AZD1222 vaccination. These receptors originate from an adult in good health. Both conserved end residues are part of each CDR3. The D gene is left open where the match is weak. Only part of the rows carry a size: once, few, many, or a class if the clone is expanded.

j_call clone_size d_call v_call cdr3_aa cdr3_nt
TRBJ2-3 . TRBD1 TRBV9 CASSVGGTGRTDTQYF TGTGCCAGCAGCGTAGGAGGGACAGGGCGCACAGATACGCAGTATTTT
TRBJ1-6 . TRBD1 TRBV5-1 CASSPGQASNSPLHF TGCGCCAGCAGCCCAGGACAGGCTAGTAATTCACCCCTCCACTTT
TRBJ1-5 . TRBD1 TRBV19 CAGGQNNQPQHF TGTGCCGGGGGACAGAACAATCAGCCCCAGCATTTT
TRBJ1-2 . TRBD1 TRBV5-6 CASSRGQGAHYGYTF TGTGCCAGCAGCAGGGGACAGGGGGCGCATTATGGCTACACCTTC
TRBJ2-3 . . TRBV2 CASTWARTDTQYF TGTGCCAGCACTTGGGCCCGCACAGATACGCAGTATTTT
TRBJ1-1 . . TRBV7-3 CASSPSPSTEAFF TGTGCCAGCAGCCCGAGCCCTTCCACTGAAGCTTTCTTT
TRBJ2-6 . . TRBV7-2 CASRFSGANVLTF TGTGCCAGCCGTTTCTCTGGGGCCAACGTCCTGACTTTC
TRBJ1-2 . . TRBV28 CASSLSWGTGGGYTF TGTGCCAGCAGTTTATCGTGGGGTACGGGGGGTGGCTACACCTTC
TRBJ1-3 . TRBD1 TRBV7-8 CASSRGDSGGASNTIYF TGTGCCAGCAGCCGAGGGGACTCAGGGGGCGCAAGTAACACCATATATTTT
TRBJ2-7 . TRBD2 TRBV4-3 CASSQTSGGPPYEQYF TGCGCCAGCAGCCAAACTAGCGGGGGGCCTCCCTACGAGCAGTACTTC
TRBJ2-1 . . TRBV7-2 CASSLGGGLNEQFF TGTGCCAGCAGCTTAGGTGGGGGGCTCAATGAGCAGTTCTTC
TRBJ2-1 . . TRBV25-1 CASSEAGNEQFF TGTGCCAGCAGTGAAGCGGGCAATGAGCAGTTCTTC
TRBJ1-4 . . TRBV11-2 CASATNEKLFF TGTGCCAGCGCAACTAATGAAAAACTGTTTTTT
TRBJ1-3 . . TRBV3-1/TRBV3-2 CASSRAARGNTIYF TGTGCCAGCAGCAGAGCGGCGAGGGGAAACACCATATATTTT
TRBJ2-3 once . TRBV6-2/TRBV6-3 CASSLRATDTQYF TGTGCCAGCAGCCTTCGCGCCACAGATACGCAGTATTTT
TRBJ2-2 once . TRBV4-2 CASSQEGGWSGELFF TGTGCCAGCAGCCAAGAAGGGGGGTGGTCCGGGGAGCTGTTTTTT
TRBJ2-5 . TRBD2 TRBV5-1 CASSYSLAGAQETQYF TGCGCCAGCAGCTACTCACTAGCGGGGGCACAAGAGACCCAGTACTTC
TRBJ2-1 . TRBD2 TRBV10-1 CASSGGLAGTNEQFF TGCGCCAGCAGTGGGGGTCTAGCGGGGACCAATGAGCAGTTCTTC
TRBJ1-2 . . TRBV3-1/TRBV3-2 CASSQDCTDNYGYTF TGTGCCAGCAGCCAAGATTGTACAGATAACTATGGCTACACCTTC
TRBJ1-1 . . TRBV7-9 CASSLEGREAFF TGTGCCAGCAGCTTAGAGGGCAGGGAGGCTTTCTTT
TRBJ1-5 . . TRBV10-3 CAISRDGGGPNQPQHF TGTGCCATCAGCCGAGACGGGGGAGGGCCCAATCAGCCCCAGCATTTT
TRBJ2-1 . . TRBV4-1 CASSQDRDEQFF TGCGCCAGCAGCCAAGACCGCGATGAGCAGTTCTTC
TRBJ2-1 . . TRBV7-8 CASSQGPHEQFF TGTGCCAGCAGCCAGGGACCCCACGAGCAGTTCTTC
TRBJ1-2 . . TRBV6-5 CASIRGAVYGYTF TGTGCCAGCATTCGCGGGGCGGTCTATGGCTACACCTTC
TRBJ1-6 . . TRBV6-6 CASGVSPLHF TGTGCCAGCGGAGTTTCACCCCTCCACTTT
TRBJ1-5 . . TRBV6-2/TRBV6-3 CASSYRGAQPQHF TGTGCCAGCAGTTATCGGGGCGCCCAGCCCCAGCATTTT